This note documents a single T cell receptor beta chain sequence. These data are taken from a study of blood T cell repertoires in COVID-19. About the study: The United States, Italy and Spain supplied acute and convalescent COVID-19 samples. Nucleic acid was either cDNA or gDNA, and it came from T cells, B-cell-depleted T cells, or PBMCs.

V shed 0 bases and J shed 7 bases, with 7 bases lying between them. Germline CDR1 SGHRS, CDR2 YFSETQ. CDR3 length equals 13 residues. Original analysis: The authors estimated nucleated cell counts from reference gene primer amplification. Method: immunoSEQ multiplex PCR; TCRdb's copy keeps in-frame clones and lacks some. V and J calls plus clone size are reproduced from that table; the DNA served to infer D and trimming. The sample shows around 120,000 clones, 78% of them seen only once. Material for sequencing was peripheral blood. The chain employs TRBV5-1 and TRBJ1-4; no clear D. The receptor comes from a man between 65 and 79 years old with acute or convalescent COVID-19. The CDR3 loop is CASSLAEGEKLFF. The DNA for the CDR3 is TGCGCCAGCAGCTTGGCAGAGGGTGAAAAACTGTTTTTT. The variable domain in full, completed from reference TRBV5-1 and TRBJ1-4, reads KAGVTQTPRYLIKTRGQQVTLSCSPISGHRSVSWYQQTPGQGLQFLFEYFSETQRNKGNFPGRFSGRQFSNSRSEMNVSTLELGDSALYLCASSLAEGEKLFFGSGTQLSVL.